This T cell receptor (beta chain) emerged from a study of monozygotic twins with inflammatory bowel disease. Study findings and constraints: A reduction in TCRbeta diversity (inverse Simpson) was seen in IBD patients relative to healthy co-twins. Healthy twins shared more clonotypes with others than IBD patients, most markedly active ones.

One blood sample of 2 to 2.5 ml was taken from each donor. TCRdb re-called the 5' RACE reads; one entry per CDR3 protein, DNA not given. The sample's table shows more than 300,000 distinct CDR3 sequences. Details on this clonotype: Its antigen is unidentified.

The material sequenced was blood. The source is a human donor with ulcerative colitis or Crohn's disease, or a healthy co-twin of an affected twin (not recorded which).

Here the CDR3 reads CATSRAGRGRTNYGYTF. V gene TRBV15 combines with J gene TRBJ1-2; checking the TCRdb D call of TRBD1 is not possible without DNA. The CDR3 is 17 amino acids. Germline V lookup: CDR1 LNHNV, CDR2 YYDKDF (reference sequence).